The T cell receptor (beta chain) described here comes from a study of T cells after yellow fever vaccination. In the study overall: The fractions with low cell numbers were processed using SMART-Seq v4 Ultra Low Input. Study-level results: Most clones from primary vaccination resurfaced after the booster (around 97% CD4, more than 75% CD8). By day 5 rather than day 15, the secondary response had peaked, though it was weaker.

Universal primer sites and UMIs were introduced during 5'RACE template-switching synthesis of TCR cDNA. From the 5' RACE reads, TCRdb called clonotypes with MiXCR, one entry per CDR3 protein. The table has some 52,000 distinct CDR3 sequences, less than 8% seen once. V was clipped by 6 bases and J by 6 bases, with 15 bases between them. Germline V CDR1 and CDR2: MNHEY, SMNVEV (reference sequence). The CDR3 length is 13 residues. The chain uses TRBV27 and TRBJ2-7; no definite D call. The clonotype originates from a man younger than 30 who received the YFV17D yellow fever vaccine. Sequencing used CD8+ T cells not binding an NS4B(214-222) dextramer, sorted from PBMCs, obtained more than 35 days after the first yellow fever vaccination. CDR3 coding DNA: TGTGCCAGCAGCATCCTACCCCCTCTCGAGCAGTACTTC. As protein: CASSILPPLEQYF.